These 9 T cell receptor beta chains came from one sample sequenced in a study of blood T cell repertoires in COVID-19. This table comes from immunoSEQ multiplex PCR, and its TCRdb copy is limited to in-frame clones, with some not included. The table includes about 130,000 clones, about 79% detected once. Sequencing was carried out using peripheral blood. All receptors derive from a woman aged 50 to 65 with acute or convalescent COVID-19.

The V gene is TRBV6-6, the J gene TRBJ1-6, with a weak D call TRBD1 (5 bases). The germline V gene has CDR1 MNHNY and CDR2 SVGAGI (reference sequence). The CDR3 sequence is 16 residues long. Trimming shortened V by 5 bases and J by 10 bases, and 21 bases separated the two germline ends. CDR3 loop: CASSLKRGQGSSPLHF. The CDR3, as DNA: TGTGCCAGCAGTCTAAAAAGGGGCCAGGGTTCGTCACCCCTCCACTTT.

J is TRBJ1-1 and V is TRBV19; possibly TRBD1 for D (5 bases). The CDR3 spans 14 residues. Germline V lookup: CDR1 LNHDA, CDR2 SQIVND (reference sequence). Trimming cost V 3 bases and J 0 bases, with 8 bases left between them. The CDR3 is CASSIPGMNTEAFF. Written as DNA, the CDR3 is TGTGCCAGTAGTATTCCAGGGATGAACACTGAAGCTTTCTTT.

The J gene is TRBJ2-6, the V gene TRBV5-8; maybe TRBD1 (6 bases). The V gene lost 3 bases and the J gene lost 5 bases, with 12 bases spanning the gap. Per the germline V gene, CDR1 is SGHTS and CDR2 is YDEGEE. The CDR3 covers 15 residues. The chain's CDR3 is CASSSERDRANVLTF. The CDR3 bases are TGTGCCAGCAGCTCAGAAAGGGACAGGGCCAACGTCCTGACTTTC.

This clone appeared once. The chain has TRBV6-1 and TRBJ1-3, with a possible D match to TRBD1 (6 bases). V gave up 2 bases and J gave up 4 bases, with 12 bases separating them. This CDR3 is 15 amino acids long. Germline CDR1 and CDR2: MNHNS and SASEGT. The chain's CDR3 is CASSENRVRGNTIYF. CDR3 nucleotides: TGTGCCAGCAGTGAAAACAGGGTGAGAGGAAACACCATATATTTT.

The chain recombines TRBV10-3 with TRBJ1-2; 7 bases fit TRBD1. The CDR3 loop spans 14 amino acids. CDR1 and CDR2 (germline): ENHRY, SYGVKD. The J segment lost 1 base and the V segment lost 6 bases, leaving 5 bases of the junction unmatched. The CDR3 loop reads CAIRGTEVNYGYTF. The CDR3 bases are TGTGCCATCAGGGGGACAGAGGTTAACTATGGCTACACCTTC.

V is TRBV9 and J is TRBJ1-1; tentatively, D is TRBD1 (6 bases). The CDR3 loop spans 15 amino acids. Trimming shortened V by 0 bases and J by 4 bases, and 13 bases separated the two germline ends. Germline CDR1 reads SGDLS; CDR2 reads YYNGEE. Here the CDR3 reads CASSVELGARTEAFF. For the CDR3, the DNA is TGTGCCAGCAGCGTAGAGTTGGGGGCGCGCACTGAAGCTTTCTTT. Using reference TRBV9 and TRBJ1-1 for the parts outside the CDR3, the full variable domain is DSGVTQTPKHLITATGQRVTLRCSPRSGDLSVYWYQQSLDQGLQFLIQYYNGEERAKGNILERFSAQQFPDLHSELNLSSLELGDSALYFCASSVELGARTEAFFGQGTRLTVV.

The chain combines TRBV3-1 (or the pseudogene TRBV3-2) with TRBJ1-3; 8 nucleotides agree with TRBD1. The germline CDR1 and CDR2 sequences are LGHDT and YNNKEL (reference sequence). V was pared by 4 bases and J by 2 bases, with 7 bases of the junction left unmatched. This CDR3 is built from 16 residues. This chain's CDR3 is CASSPRTGLTGNTIYF. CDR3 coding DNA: TGTGCCAGCAGCCCACGGACAGGGCTGACTGGAAACACCATATATTTT.

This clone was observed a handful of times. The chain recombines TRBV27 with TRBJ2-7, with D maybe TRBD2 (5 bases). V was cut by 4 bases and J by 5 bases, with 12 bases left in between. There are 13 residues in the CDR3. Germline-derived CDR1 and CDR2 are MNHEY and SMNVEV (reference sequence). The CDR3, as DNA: TGTGCCAGCAGTTGGACTGTCTCGGACGAGCAGTACTTC. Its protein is CASSWTVSDEQYF.

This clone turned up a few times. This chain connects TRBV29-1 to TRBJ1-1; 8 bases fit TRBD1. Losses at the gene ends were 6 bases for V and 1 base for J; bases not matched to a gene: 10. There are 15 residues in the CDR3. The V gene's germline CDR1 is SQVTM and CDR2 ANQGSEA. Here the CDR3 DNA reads TGCAGCGTCCGGACAGGGTTAATAACGAACACTGAAGCTTTCTTT. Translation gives CSVRTGLITNTEAFF.